These 25 T cell receptor beta chains were sequenced from one sample in a study of blood T cell repertoires in COVID-19. Assay: immunoSEQ multiplex PCR; the TCRdb copy retains only in-frame clones and omits some. The data hold about 42,000 clones, with more than 70% observed a single time. The sequenced material came from peripheral blood. These receptors originate from a human donor in a cohort sampled during active COVID-19.

This clone was seen a single time. The chain has TRBV7-3 and TRBJ2-1; D is possibly TRBD1 (6 bases). Per the germline V gene, CDR1 is SGHTA and CDR2 is FQGTGA. The CDR3 extends over 15 amino acids. Between the trimmed V and J ends, which lost 5 bases and 0 bases, there was a span of 11 bases. The CDR3 DNA reads TGTGCCAGCAGCGGTGGACAGTACTCCTACAATGAGCAGTTCTTC. It encodes CASSGGQYSYNEQFF. The full variable domain, with the rest looked up from reference TRBV7-3 and TRBJ2-1, is GAGVSQTPSNKVTEKGKYVELRCDPISGHTALYWYRQSLGQGPEFLIYFQGTGAADDSGLPNDRFFAVRPEGSVSTLKIQRTERGDSAVYLCASSGGQYSYNEQFFGPGTRLTVL.

The CDR3 nucleotides are TGTGCCAGCAGCAAAGCAGCAGGGGGCTCAATCTCCTATAATTCACCCCTCCACTTT. Protein: CASSKAAGGSISYNSPLHF. The chain couples TRBV21-1 to TRBJ1-6; the DNA was not compared with TRBD1, the D call given in the table. TRBV21-1 is annotated as a pseudogene. The length of the CDR3 is 19 residues.

In this sample, this clone turned up once. This chain links TRBV10-3 with TRBJ2-5; 10 nucleotides agree with TRBD1. V shed 10 bases and J 3 bases; nucleotides not matched to a gene: 5. CDR1 and CDR2 from the germline V gene are ENHRY and SYGVKD. The CDR3 loop spans 13 amino acids. The CDR3 DNA reads TGTGCCACCCGACAGGGGGCGGAAGAGACCCAGTACTTC. It codes for CATRQGAEETQYF.

The gene calls are TRBV29-1 and TRBJ2-3; 9 nucleotides line up with TRBD2. Germline CDR1 reads SQVTM; CDR2 reads ANQGSEA. The CDR3 sequence is 14 residues long. V shed 3 bases, J shed 3 bases, and the junction held 4 bases outside the gene matches. CDR3: CSVDMRGGTDTQYF. CDR3 DNA sequence: TGCAGCGTTGACATGCGGGGGGGTACAGATACGCAGTATTTT.

Remarks on this clone: The sample contains more than one DNA sequence encoding this CDR3. The chain is built from TRBV5-1 and TRBJ1-1; D gene uncertain. Deletions cut 0 bases from V and 0 bases from J, with 6 bases between. Looked up from germline, CDR1 is SGHRS and CDR2 is YFSETQ. This CDR3 has 14 residues. CDR3 protein: CASSLDRMNTEAFF. CDR3 bases: TGCGCCAGCAGCTTGGACAGAATGAACACTGAAGCTTTCTTT. Full variable domain (remainder filled in from reference TRBV5-1 and TRBJ1-1): KAGVTQTPRYLIKTRGQQVTLSCSPISGHRSVSWYQQTPGQGLQFLFEYFSETQRNKGNFPGRFSGRQFSNSRSEMNVSTLELGDSALYLCASSLDRMNTEAFFGQGTRLTVV.

The chain employs TRBV5-1 and TRBJ2-1; D possibly corresponds to TRBD2 (6 bases). Germline V gives CDR1 SGHRS, CDR2 YFSETQ. V lost 2 bases and J 1 base, leaving 13 bases between the germline ends. The CDR3 is 16 residues long. The CDR3 here is CASSFSSGLSYNEQFF. Here the CDR3 DNA reads TGCGCCAGCAGCTTTTCGAGCGGGTTATCCTACAATGAGCAGTTCTTC. The entire variable domain, with the rest obtained from reference TRBV5-1 and TRBJ2-1, is as follows: KAGVTQTPRYLIKTRGQQVTLSCSPISGHRSVSWYQQTPGQGLQFLFEYFSETQRNKGNFPGRFSGRQFSNSRSEMNVSTLELGDSALYLCASSFSSGLSYNEQFFGPGTRLTVL.

The rearrangement uses TRBV28 and TRBJ1-1, with 7 positions matching TRBD1. Per germline, CDR1 MDHEN and CDR2 SYDVKM. Trimming took 8 bases from V and 7 from J; bases not matched to a gene: 7. This CDR3 is 12 amino acids long. CDR3 sequence (DNA): TGTGCCAGCGACCGGGACAGCGGTGAAGCTTTCTTT. Residues: CASDRDSGEAFF.

V usage is TRBV5-4 and J usage is TRBJ2-3; TRBD2 agrees at 14 bases. Germline CDR1 reads SGHNT; CDR2 reads YYREEE (reference sequence). The CDR3 spans 16 residues. The V segment lost 5 bases and the J segment 6 bases; nucleotides outside the gene matches: 8. The DNA for the CDR3 is TGTGCCAGCAGTTCGGGACTAGCGGGAGCTTTTGATACGCAGTATTTT. It translates to CASSSGLAGAFDTQYF.

The rearrangement links TRBV7-6 to TRBJ2-3, with D possibly matching TRBD1 (5 bases). The germline V and J ends were trimmed by 0 bases and 0 bases, with 7 bases remaining between them. CDR3 length equals 15 residues. CDR1 is SGHVS, CDR2 FNYEAQ, per germline. The CDR3 region is CASSLAAGSTDTQYF. The CDR3 coding sequence is TGTGCCAGCAGCTTAGCGGCAGGGAGCACAGATACGCAGTATTTT.

This rearrangement joins TRBV7-5 to TRBJ1-2; the table's D gene call, TRBD1, was not cross checked with the DNA. TRBV7-5 is a pseudogene. The CDR3 has 15 residues. The CDR3 bases are TGTGTCAGAAGCTTAGGTACAGATACTAACTATGGCTACACCTTC. Its protein is CVRSLGTDTNYGYTF.

This clone has only one observation. The rearrangement links TRBV7-8 to TRBJ2-1; 12 bases align to TRBD2. The CDR3 consists of 16 residues. Unmatched junction bases numbered 3, after V lost 5 bases and J lost 1 base. From germline, CDR1 is SGHVS and CDR2 FQNEAQ. CDR3 coding DNA: TGTGCCAGCAGCCAACTAGCGGGAGGTTCCTACAATGAGCAGTTCTTC. Its protein is CASSQLAGGSYNEQFF.

CDR3 nucleotides: TGTGCCTGGAGCCTCGACAGGGCCTTTAGCAATCAGCCCCAGCATTTT. This sequence encodes CAWSLDRAFSNQPQHF. The V gene is TRBV30, the J gene TRBJ1-5; 7 nucleotides agree with TRBD1. Germline loops: CDR1 GTSNPN, CDR2 SVGIG (reference sequence). V gave up 3 bases and J gave up 0 bases; unmatched junction bases: 8. The length of the CDR3 is 16 residues. The whole variable domain, filled in from reference TRBV30 and TRBJ1-5, reads SQTIHQWPATLVQPVGSPLSLECTVEGTSNPNLYWYRQAAGRGLQLLFYSVGIGQISSEVPQNLSASRPQDRQFILSSKKLLLSDSGFYLCAWSLDRAFSNQPQHFGDGTRLSIL.

This chain joins TRBV5-1 and TRBJ1-1; possible D gene TRBD1, 5 bases. The V gene lost 7 bases and the J gene lost 5 bases, with 18 bases spanning the gap. Germline V CDR1 and CDR2: SGHRS, YFSETQ. The CDR3 is made up of 14 amino acids. Here the CDR3 DNA reads TGCGCCAGCCAACAGCAGGGTGTCGGGACTGAAGCTTTCTTT. It specifies CASQQQGVGTEAFF. Looking up the rest from reference TRBV5-1 and TRBJ1-1 gives the full variable domain: KAGVTQTPRYLIKTRGQQVTLSCSPISGHRSVSWYQQTPGQGLQFLFEYFSETQRNKGNFPGRFSGRQFSNSRSEMNVSTLELGDSALYLCASQQQGVGTEAFFGQGTRLTVV.

The chain employs TRBV6-5 and TRBJ1-1; D ambiguous. This CDR3 has 11 amino acids. Germline V gene data show CDR1 as MNHEY and CDR2 as SVGAGI. Between the trimmed V and J ends, which lost 2 bases and 10 bases, there was a span of 8 bases. The CDR3 nucleotides are TGTGCCAGCAGTTACGCGGGCAGAGCTTTCTTT. Translating it yields CASSYAGRAFF.

This clone was seen only once. The rearrangement links TRBV28 to TRBJ1-2, with D possibly being TRBD1 (6 bases). Germline V gene lookup returns CDR1 MDHEN and CDR2 SYDVKM. Between the trimmed V and J ends, which lost 4 bases and 7 bases, there was a span of 16 bases. The CDR3 is made up of 14 amino acids. CDR3 nucleotide sequence: TGTGCCAGCAGTTCCATAGGACAGTGGGGTGGCTACACCTTC. Translating gives CASSSIGQWGGYTF.

The rearrangement joins TRBV5-4 to TRBJ1-4; unclear D gene. The germline V and J ends were trimmed by 0 bases and 7 bases, with 13 bases remaining between them. Germline loops: CDR1 SGHNT, CDR2 YYREEE (reference sequence). The CDR3 totals 15 residues. The DNA of the CDR3 is TGTGCCAGCAGCTTGGGGCATTTAAAAAGTGAAAAACTGTTTTTT. It specifies CASSLGHLKSEKLFF.

V usage is TRBV7-9 and J usage is TRBJ1-1; D uncertain. Germline CDR1 and CDR2: SEHNR and FQNEAQ (reference sequence). Trimming removed 1 base at V and 3 bases at J, with 6 bases between. There are 13 residues in the CDR3. CDR3 DNA sequence: TGTGCCAGCAGCTTAGAGGAGGACACTGAAGCTTTCTTT. Its protein product is CASSLEEDTEAFF.

The chain uses TRBV6-2 or TRBV6-3 and TRBJ1-6; TRBD1 aligns across 8 bases. CDR3 size: 14 residues. The trim removed 4 bases at V and 9 bases at J, leaving 5 bases unmatched. Germline V gene data show CDR1 as MNHEY and CDR2 as SVGEGT. The CDR3 spells CASSWGRGPSPLHF. The CDR3 DNA is TGTGCCAGCAGTTGGGGCAGGGGGCCTTCACCCCTCCACTTT.

The rearrangement joins TRBV6-5 to TRBJ2-7, with 10 bases identical to TRBD1. Germline V CDR1 and CDR2: MNHEY, SVGAGI. The CDR3 consists of 15 residues. V trimming: 4 bases; J trimming: 3 bases; junction bases outside the gene matches: 6. DNA of the CDR3: TGTGCCAGCAGTTCCGGGACAGGGGACTTCTACGAGCAGTACTTC. Residues: CASSSGTGDFYEQYF.

This chain uses TRBV21-1 with TRBJ1-5. TRBV21-1 constitutes a pseudogene. The length of the CDR3 is 15 residues. The CDR3 spells CASSRNGGSNQPQHF. CDR3 coding DNA: TGTGCCAGCTCCAGAAACGGAGGAAGCAATCAGCCCCAGCATTTT.

This sequence joins TRBV5-1 and TRBJ2-1, with D possibly matching TRBD2 (6 bases). The CDR3 is 16 residues long. V was cut by 1 base and J by 6 bases, with 17 bases left in between. CDR1 is SGHRS and CDR2 is YFSETQ in the germline V gene. The CDR3 DNA is TGCGCCAGCAGCTTGCAACGCGGGGCCTGGGGCAATGAGCAGTTCTTC. This encodes CASSLQRGAWGNEQFF.

The J gene is TRBJ1-2, the V gene TRBV29-1, with a possible D match to TRBD1 (5 bases). CDR3 length equals 16 residues. Germline V gene sequence: CDR1 SQVTM, CDR2 ANQGSEA. V was clipped by 4 bases and J by 4 bases, with 22 bases between them. The chain's CDR3 is CSVVERLRDAAYGYTF. CDR3 DNA sequence: TGCAGCGTTGTTGAAAGGTTGCGGGACGCGGCCTATGGCTACACCTTC.

A few counts support this clone. V gene TRBV19 combines with J gene TRBJ1-1, with D perhaps TRBD1 (5 bases). V shed 3 bases and J shed 7 bases, with 15 bases lying between them. The CDR3 runs to 14 residues. Germline V CDR1 and CDR2: LNHDA, SQIVND (reference sequence). DNA for the CDR3: TGTGCCAGTAGTATGGGAGGGGTCTATAATGAAGCTTTCTTT. Its protein product is CASSMGGVYNEAFF.

The chain is built from TRBV29-1 and TRBJ1-4, with 9 bases identical to TRBD1. The CDR3 runs to 14 residues. Germline V gives CDR1 SQVTM, CDR2 ANQGSEA. V dropped 6 bases and J dropped 7; count of bases not matched to a gene: 9. CDR3 coding DNA: TGCAGCGTCGGACAGGGGACGACAGGTGAAAAACTGTTTTTT. Translated: CSVGQGTTGEKLFF.

This clone has only one observation. The chain couples TRBV13 to TRBJ1-2; D is perhaps TRBD1 (6 bases). There are 15 residues in the CDR3. Germline V gene lookup returns CDR1 PRHDT and CDR2 FYEKMQ (reference sequence). The germline V and J ends were trimmed by 5 bases and 3 bases, with 16 bases remaining between them. The CDR3, as DNA: TGTGCCAGCAGCCCAAGACCCAAGGGGGACTATGGCTACACCTTC. Its protein is CASSPRPKGDYGYTF.